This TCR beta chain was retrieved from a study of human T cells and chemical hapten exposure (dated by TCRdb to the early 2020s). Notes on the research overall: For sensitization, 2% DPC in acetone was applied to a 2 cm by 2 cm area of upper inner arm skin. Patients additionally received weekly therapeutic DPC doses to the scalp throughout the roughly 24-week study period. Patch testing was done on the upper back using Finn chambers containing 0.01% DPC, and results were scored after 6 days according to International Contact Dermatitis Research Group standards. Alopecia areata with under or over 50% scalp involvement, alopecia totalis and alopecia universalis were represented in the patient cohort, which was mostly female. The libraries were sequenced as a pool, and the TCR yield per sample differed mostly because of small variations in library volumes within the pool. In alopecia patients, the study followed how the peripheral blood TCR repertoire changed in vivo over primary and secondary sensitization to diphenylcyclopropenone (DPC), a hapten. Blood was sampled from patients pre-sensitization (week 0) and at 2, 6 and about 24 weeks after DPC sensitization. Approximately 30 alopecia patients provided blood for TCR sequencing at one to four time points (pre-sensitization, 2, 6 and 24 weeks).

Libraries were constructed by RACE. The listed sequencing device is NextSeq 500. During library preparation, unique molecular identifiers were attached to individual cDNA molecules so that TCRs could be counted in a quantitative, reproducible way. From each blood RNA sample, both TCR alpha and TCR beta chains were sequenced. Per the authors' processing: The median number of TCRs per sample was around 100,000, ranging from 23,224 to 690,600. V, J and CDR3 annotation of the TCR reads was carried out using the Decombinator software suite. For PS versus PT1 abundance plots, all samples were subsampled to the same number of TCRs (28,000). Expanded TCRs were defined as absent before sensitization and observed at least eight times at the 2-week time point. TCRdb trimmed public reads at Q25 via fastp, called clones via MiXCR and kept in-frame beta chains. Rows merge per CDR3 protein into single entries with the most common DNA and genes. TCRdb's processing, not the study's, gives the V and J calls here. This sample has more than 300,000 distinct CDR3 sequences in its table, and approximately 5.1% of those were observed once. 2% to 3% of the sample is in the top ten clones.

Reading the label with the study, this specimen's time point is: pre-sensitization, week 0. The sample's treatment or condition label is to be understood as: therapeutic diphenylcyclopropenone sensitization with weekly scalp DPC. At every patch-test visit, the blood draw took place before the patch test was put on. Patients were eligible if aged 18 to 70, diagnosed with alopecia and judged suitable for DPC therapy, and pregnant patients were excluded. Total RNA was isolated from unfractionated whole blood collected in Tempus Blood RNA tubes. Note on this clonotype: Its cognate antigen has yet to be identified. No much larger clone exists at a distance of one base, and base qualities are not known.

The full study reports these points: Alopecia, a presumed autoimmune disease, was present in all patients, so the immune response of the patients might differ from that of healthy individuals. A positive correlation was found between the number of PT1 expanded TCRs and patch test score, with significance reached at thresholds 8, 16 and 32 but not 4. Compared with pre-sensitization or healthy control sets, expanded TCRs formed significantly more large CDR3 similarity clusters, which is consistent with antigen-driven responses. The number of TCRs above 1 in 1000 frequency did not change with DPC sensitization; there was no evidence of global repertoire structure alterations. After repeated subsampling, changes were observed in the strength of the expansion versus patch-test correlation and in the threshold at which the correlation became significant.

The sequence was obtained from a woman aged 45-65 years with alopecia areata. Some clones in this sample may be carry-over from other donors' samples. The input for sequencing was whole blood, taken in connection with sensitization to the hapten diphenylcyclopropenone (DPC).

CDR3 sequence: CASSSMTSSRVRYF. Read as DNA, the sequence is TGTGCCAGCAGCTCCATGACTAGCTCCAGAGTTCGGTACTTC. The sequence joins TRBV11-2 to TRBJ2-4; the junction holds 7 bases that match TRBD2. Counted from cysteine to phenylalanine, this CDR3 has 14 amino acids. The entry retains the CDR3 DNA only, 42 bases that are in frame from base 1. Here V drops 4 bases and J drops 15 bases, and the junction holds 15 bases not matched to any gene. CDR1 and CDR2, looked up from the germline V gene, are SGHAT and FQNNGV.